This T cell receptor (beta chain) was identified in a study of T cell responses to AZD1222 COVID-19 vaccine. Across the study: Second-dose intervals of approximately 4 or approximately 12 weeks were pooled.

As concerns this clone: The antigen is not known.

The CDR3 has 13 amino acids. Trimming left V 6 bases short and J 2 bases short, with 11 bases between. CDR1 is MNHEY and CDR2 is SMNVEV in the germline V gene (reference sequence). Here immunoSEQ multiplex PCR was the method, and the copy in TCRdb shows in-frame clones only, minus some. The repertoire holds over 95,000 clones, with around 90% as singletons. Study outcomes and limitations: At 160-218 and 743-854, vaccine-associated CD4 TCRs were dominant, and they spanned spike. Repertoires were obtained only post-peak T cell response. White British donors predominated, females outnumbered males, and clonal diversity was possibly underestimated.

The specimen was peripheral blood, collected on day 0 of AZD1222 vaccination. The genes are TRBV27 and TRBJ2-7; possible D gene TRBD2, 5 bases. The sequence was obtained from an adult in good health. The CDR3 DNA reads TGTGCCAGCAGGGGTGAGCGGCCCTACGAGCAGTACTTC. It encodes CASRGERPYEQYF.